This T cell receptor beta chain was recovered during a study of T cell responses to AZD1222 COVID-19 vaccine. The table came from immunoSEQ multiplex PCR; TCRdb's copy has only in-frame clones and leaves some out. The sample consists of about 140,000 clones, more than 90% of them appearing once. With respect to this clone: Its antigen is unidentified.

Germline CDR1 and CDR2: LNHDA and SQIVND (reference sequence). With 3 bases clipped from V and 6 bases from J, the junction kept 4 bases outside the gene matches. The CDR3 runs 15 residues. Points from the study as a whole: Among the donors, most were white British and more were female, and clonal diversity was possibly underestimated. Of the AZD1222 recipients, only 5 or 6 were seropositive at baseline. Across the whole spike, CD4 TCRs peaked at regions 160-218 and 743-854. Samples come after the peak T cell response, not at day 14.

This clonotype originated in an adult in good health. The input for sequencing was peripheral blood, taken on day 0 of AZD1222 vaccination. The chain links TRBV19 to TRBJ2-5; 13 bases align to TRBD2. Written as DNA, the CDR3 is TGTGCCAGTAGTATCGGGACTAGCGGGGTTAAGACCCAGTACTTC. This translates into CASSIGTSGVKTQYF.